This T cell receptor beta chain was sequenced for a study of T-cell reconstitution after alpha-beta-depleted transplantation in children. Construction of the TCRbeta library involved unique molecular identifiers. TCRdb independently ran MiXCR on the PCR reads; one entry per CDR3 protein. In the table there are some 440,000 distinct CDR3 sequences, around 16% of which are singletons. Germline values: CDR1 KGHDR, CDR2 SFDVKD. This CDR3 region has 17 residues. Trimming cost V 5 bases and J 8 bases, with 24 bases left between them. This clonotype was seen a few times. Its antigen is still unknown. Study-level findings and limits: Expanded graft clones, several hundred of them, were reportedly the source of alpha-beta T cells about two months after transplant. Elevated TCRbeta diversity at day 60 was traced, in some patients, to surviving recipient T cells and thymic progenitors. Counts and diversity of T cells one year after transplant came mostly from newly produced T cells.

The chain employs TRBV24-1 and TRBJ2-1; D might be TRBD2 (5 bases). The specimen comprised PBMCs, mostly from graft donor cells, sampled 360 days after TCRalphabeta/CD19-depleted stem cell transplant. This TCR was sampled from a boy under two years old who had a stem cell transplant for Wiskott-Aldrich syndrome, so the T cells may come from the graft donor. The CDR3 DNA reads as TGTGCCACCAGTGGTATAGGGAATCCTCCCTCCGGGGATGAGCAGTTCTTC. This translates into CATSGIGNPPSGDEQFF.